Listed below are T cell receptor beta chains from one sample, sequenced in a study of T cells after somatic rescue of genetic block. The data were produced by immunoSEQ multiplex PCR, yet TCRdb's version contains in-frame clones alone and is incomplete. The repertoire holds 14,000 to 15,000 clones, with around three quarters as singletons. The sequencing sample was made of peripheral blood mononuclear cells (PBMCs). All receptors derive from a boy aged 5 to 17. Each CDR3 is given with its conserved first and last residue. A D gene is named only where the DNA matches it firmly. Rows may omit the clone size; those that give it use once, few, many or a size class.

-	TRBJ2-1	TRBV9	TRBD2	CASSWLAGGPYNEQFF	TGTGCCAGCAGTTGGCTAGCGGGGGGTCCCTACAATGAGCAGTTCTTC
-	TRBJ2-7	TRBV5-1	TRBD2	CASSLLRGGPEYEQYF	TGCGCCAGCAGCTTACTCCGCGGGGGGCCGGAGTACGAGCAGTACTTC
-	TRBJ2-7	TRBV6-6	-	CASSPTHYEQYF	TGTGCCAGCAGCCCGACTCACTACGAGCAGTACTTC
once	TRBJ1-6	TRBV27	-	CASSSSTLPPLHF	TGTGCCAGCAGTTCCTCCACCTTGCCACCCCTCCACTTT
-	TRBJ2-5	TRBV25-1	-	CASSARTDQETQYF	TGTGCCAGCAGTGCCCGGACAGACCAAGAGACCCAGTACTTC
-	TRBJ1-4	TRBV21-1	-	CASSKLGGQEKLFF	TGTGCCAGCAGCAAACTCGGGGGGCAGGAAAAACTGTTTTTT
few	TRBJ2-7	TRBV28	TRBD1	CASSSIRDRGYIYEQYF	TGTGCCAGCAGTTCCATCCGGGACAGGGGGTATATCTACGAGCAGTACTTC
few	TRBJ2-7	TRBV28	TRBD2	CASSLPPGGGQSGSSYEQYF	TGTGCCAGCAGTTTACCCCCTGGCGGGGGGCAGAGCGGGAGCTCCTACGAGCAGTACTTC
-	TRBJ1-3	TRBV13	-	CASSLSGFGSGNTIYF	TGTGCCAGCAGCTTGAGTGGGTTTGGCTCTGGAAACACCATATATTTT
once	TRBJ2-3	TRBV6-5	-	CASSYGGPADTQYF	TGTGCCAGCAGTTACGGGGGACCTGCAGATACGCAGTATTTT
-	TRBJ2-7	TRBV6-5	-	CASSYSGHQNEQYF	TGTGCCAGCAGTTACTCCGGACACCAGAACGAGCAGTACTTC
-	TRBJ2-1	TRBV4-1	TRBD2	CASSFLTSGLYNEQFF	TGCGCCAGCAGCTTTCTGACTAGCGGTTTATACAATGAGCAGTTCTTC
-	TRBJ2-4	TRBV9	TRBD1	CASSVGAGGTKNIQYF	TGTGCCAGCAGCGTAGGGGCAGGGGGAACCAAAAACATTCAGTACTTC
-	TRBJ2-7	TRBV10-3	TRBD2	CAMSGGVPYEQYF	TGTGCCATGAGCGGGGGGGTCCCCTACGAGCAGTACTTC
-	TRBJ1-5	TRBV6-6	TRBD1	CASSLSGGESNQPQHF	TGTGCCAGCAGTCTTTCAGGGGGAGAGAGCAATCAGCCCCAGCATTTT
-	TRBJ1-4	TRBV9	-	CASSVGEGVGEKLFF	TGTGCCAGCAGCGTAGGTGAAGGGGTCGGTGAAAAACTGTTTTTT
-	TRBJ2-3	TRBV11-1	-	CASSFDMTTTDTQYF	TGTGCCAGCAGCTTCGATATGACCACCACAGATACGCAGTATTTT
-	TRBJ1-1	TRBV7-3	-	CASSSLGGSPEMNTEAFF	TGTGCCAGCAGCTCCTTAGGGGGGTCCCCCGAAATGAACACTGAAGCTTTCTTT
-	TRBJ1-5	TRBV10-3	-	CAISDPGNQPQHF	TGTGCCATCAGTGACCCAGGGAATCAGCCCCAGCATTTT
-	TRBJ1-6	TRBV6-5	-	CASNLDSSYNSPLHF	TGTGCCAGCAACCTGGATAGCTCCTATAATTCACCCCTCCACTTT
once	TRBJ2-3	TRBV5-1	TRBD2	CASSLGPLAGYTDTQYF	TGCGCCAGCAGCTTGGGCCCACTAGCGGGATACACAGATACGCAGTATTTT
medium-sized	TRBJ2-2	TRBV2	-	CASRATRFYTGELFF	TGTGCCAGCAGAGCGACTAGGTTCTACACCGGGGAGCTGTTTTTT
-	TRBJ1-6	TRBV21-1	-	CASSKANSPLHF	TGTGCCAGCAGCAAAGCGAATTCACCCCTCCACTTT
-	TRBJ1-4	TRBV2	-	CASMLQGTNEKLFF	TGTGCCAGCATGTTGCAGGGAACTAATGAAAAACTGTTTTTT
-	TRBJ2-7	TRBV5-1	-	CASSLVIQGTSAHEQYF	TGCGCCAGCAGCTTGGTCATACAGGGGACTTCAGCACACGAGCAGTACTTC
-	TRBJ1-1	TRBV29-1	-	CSVERSDSQAFF	TGCAGCGTTGAAAGATCGGACAGCCAAGCTTTCTTT
-	TRBJ1-4	TRBV4-1	-	CASSQEGADHNEKLFF	TGCGCCAGCAGCCAGGAGGGAGCGGATCACAATGAAAAACTGTTTTTT
-	TRBJ2-7	TRBV19	TRBD1	CASSIWDRDPEQYF	TGTGCCAGTAGTATATGGGACAGGGACCCAGAGCAGTACTTC
-	TRBJ2-4	TRBV5-1	TRBD1	CASSPQGEGNIQYF	TGCGCCAGCAGCCCCCAGGGGGAAGGAAACATTCAGTACTTC
-	TRBJ1-5	TRBV18	TRBD1	CASSPDRAIQPQHF	TGTGCCAGCTCACCGGACAGGGCGATTCAGCCCCAGCATTTT
-	TRBJ1-2	TRBV28	-	CASSFYYGYTF	TGTGCCAGCAGTTTTTACTATGGCTACACCTTC
few	TRBJ2-5	TRBV28	-	CASSPTFWETQYF	TGTGCCAGCAGTCCGACCTTCTGGGAGACCCAGTACTTC
-	TRBJ2-1	TRBV30	-	CAWSEWTRYNEQFF	TGTGCCTGGAGTGAGTGGACCCGGTACAATGAGCAGTTCTTC
few	TRBJ2-1	TRBV27	-	CASSPRDLSYNEQFF	TGTGCCAGCAGTCCCCGGGACCTATCATACAATGAGCAGTTCTTC
-	TRBJ2-7	TRBV6-5	TRBD1	CASSIWTGAYEQYF	TGTGCCAGCAGTATTTGGACAGGGGCCTACGAGCAGTACTTC
-	TRBJ1-5	TRBV30	-	CAWSLPDRRSNQPQHF	TGTGCCTGGAGTCTCCCGGATAGGAGAAGCAATCAGCCCCAGCATTTT
-	TRBJ2-7	TRBV11-2	-	CASSSGLLSYEQYF	TGTGCCAGCAGCTCCGGACTGCTTTCCTACGAGCAGTACTTC
-	TRBJ1-2	TRBV6-5	-	CASSGQLGGYGYTF	TGTGCCAGCAGTGGCCAATTGGGGGGCTATGGCTACACCTTC
few	TRBJ2-1	TRBV29-1	-	CSVEWRNEQFF	TGCAGCGTTGAATGGCGGAATGAGCAGTTCTTC
few	TRBJ2-3	TRBV27	-	CASSLGGMGFADTQYF	TGTGCCAGCAGTTTAGGAGGGATGGGCTTCGCAGATACGCAGTATTTT
-	TRBJ2-5	TRBV5-4	TRBD1	CASSLGDSGERETQYF	TGTGCCAGCAGCTTGGGGGACAGTGGGGAGCGAGAGACCCAGTACTTC
-	TRBJ2-4	TRBV21-1	-	CASSKGTGTGVVAKNIQYF	TGTGCCAGCAGCAAAGGGACAGGGACGGGGGTGGTAGCCAAAAACATTCAGTACTTC